These 25 T cell receptor beta chains were all obtained from the same sample, sequenced in a study of T cell repertoires in ileal Crohn's disease. Method: immunoSEQ multiplex PCR; TCRdb's copy keeps in-frame clones and lacks some. The profile shows about 10,000 clones, roughly 78% of them singletons. Time point indicated: neoterminal ileum biopsy at postoperative endoscopy, about 6 months after surgery. Source material: ileal tissue. The receptors derive from an adult with Crohn's disease.

This chain joins TRBV28 and TRBJ2-5; D may be TRBD1 (7 bases). Germline CDR1 is MDHEN and CDR2 is SYDVKM. Deletions cut 0 bases from V and 2 bases from J, with 22 bases between. The CDR3 has 19 amino acids. The chain's CDR3 is CASSLWPKRGGGGQETQYF. The CDR3 DNA reads TGTGCCAGCAGTTTATGGCCTAAACGCGGAGGGGGCGGACAAGAGACCCAGTACTTC. Variable domain in full (rest from reference TRBV28 and TRBJ2-5): DVKVTQSSRYLVKRTGEKVFLECVQDMDHENMFWYRQDPGLGLRLIYFSYDVKMKEKGDIPEGYSVSREKKERFSLILESASTNQTSMYLCASSLWPKRGGGGQETQYFGPGTRLLVL.

The rearrangement uses TRBV5-4 and TRBJ2-2; a possible D gene is TRBD2 (5 bases). Germline assignment: CDR1 SGHNT and CDR2 YYREEE (reference sequence). The CDR3 length is 14 residues. V lost 2 bases and J lost 4, with 9 bases in between. CDR3 protein: CASSFQGSTGELFF. CDR3 nucleotide sequence: TGTGCCAGCAGCTTTCAAGGGAGCACCGGGGAGCTGTTTTTT.

The V gene is TRBV7-8, the J gene TRBJ2-1, with 11 bases fitting TRBD2. Per the germline V gene, CDR1 is SGHVS and CDR2 is FQNEAQ. V lost 2 bases and J lost 0; bases outside the gene matches: 15. The CDR3 extends over 21 amino acids. The CDR3 spells CASSLRRPSGRPTYSYNEQFF. The CDR3, as DNA: TGTGCCAGCAGCTTAAGACGTCCTAGCGGGAGGCCCACTTACTCCTACAATGAGCAGTTCTTC.

The chain is built from TRBV7-6 and TRBJ1-1; 9 bases are shared with TRBD1. The CDR3 is 19 amino acids. Trimming at V came to 0 bases and at J to 5 bases, leaving 16 bases not matched to a gene. Germline V lookup: CDR1 SGHVS, CDR2 FNYEAQ. CDR3: CASSLARGAFRDRATEAFF. The CDR3 DNA sequence: TGTGCCAGCAGCTTAGCGAGAGGGGCGTTTAGGGACAGGGCGACTGAAGCTTTCTTT.

The chain employs TRBV5-1 and TRBJ1-2, with TRBD1 matching 7 bases. This CDR3 is 15 amino acids long. With V trimmed by 0 bases and J by 7 bases, 9 bases remained unmatched. The V gene's germline CDR1 is SGHRS and CDR2 YFSETQ. The CDR3 reads CASSLGQGEVAGYTF. CDR3 in DNA: TGCGCCAGCAGCTTGGGGCAGGGGGAAGTCGCTGGCTACACCTTC. Drawing the rest from reference TRBV5-1 and TRBJ1-2, the complete variable domain is KAGVTQTPRYLIKTRGQQVTLSCSPISGHRSVSWYQQTPGQGLQFLFEYFSETQRNKGNFPGRFSGRQFSNSRSEMNVSTLELGDSALYLCASSLGQGEVAGYTFGSGTRLTVV.

The rearrangement uses TRBV27 and TRBJ1-2; TRBD1 agrees at 7 bases. From germline, CDR1 is MNHEY and CDR2 SMNVEV (reference sequence). V gave up 5 bases and J gave up 8 bases; unmatched junction bases: 8. The CDR3 covers 13 residues. The CDR3 spells CASSRQGKGGYTF. CDR3 sequence (DNA): TGTGCCAGCAGTCGACAGGGAAAGGGAGGCTACACCTTC.

The CDR3 DNA reads TGCGCCAGCAGCTTGGGAGACGGGGATACGCAGTATTTT. Protein product: CASSLGDGDTQYF. The chain combines TRBV5-1 with TRBJ2-3, with D uncertain. The CDR3 extends over 13 amino acids. Germline CDR1 and CDR2: SGHRS and YFSETQ. V gave up 0 bases and J gave up 6 bases, with 8 bases separating them. Full variable domain (rest looked up from reference TRBV5-1 and TRBJ2-3): KAGVTQTPRYLIKTRGQQVTLSCSPISGHRSVSWYQQTPGQGLQFLFEYFSETQRNKGNFPGRFSGRQFSNSRSEMNVSTLELGDSALYLCASSLGDGDTQYFGPGTRLTVL.

This clone was detected only a few times. The gene calls are TRBV27 and TRBJ1-6, with 7 bases matching TRBD1. CDR1 is MNHEY, CDR2 SMNVEV, per germline (reference sequence). The CDR3 sequence is 14 residues long. After removal of 5 bases from V and 6 bases from J, the junction contained 4 bases not matched to a gene. The CDR3 sequence is CASSPRQGNSPLHF. The CDR3 DNA reads TGTGCCAGCAGTCCCCGACAGGGTAATTCACCCCTCCACTTT.

The V call is TRBV28, the J call TRBJ2-5, with D possibly being TRBD2 (5 bases). Trimming left V 10 bases short and J 4 bases short, with 22 bases between. This CDR3 region has 15 residues. Germline values: CDR1 MDHEN, CDR2 SYDVKM. CDR3: CATRHGRDGVETQYF. Written as DNA, the CDR3 is TGTGCCACACGGCACGGACGCGACGGGGTAGAGACCCAGTACTTC. The full variable domain, with the rest looked up from reference TRBV28 and TRBJ2-5, is DVKVTQSSRYLVKRTGEKVFLECVQDMDHENMFWYRQDPGLGLRLIYFSYDVKMKEKGDIPEGYSVSREKKERFSLILESASTNQTSMYLCATRHGRDGVETQYFGPGTRLLVL.

J is TRBJ1-2 and V is TRBV7-2, with a weak D call TRBD1 (5 bases). Deletions cut 3 bases from V and 3 bases from J, with 8 bases between. Germline CDR1 is SGHTA and CDR2 is FQGNSA. CDR3 length: 13 amino acids. The CDR3 DNA follows: TGTGCCAGCAGCTTCGACAGTTACTATGGCTACACCTTC. It yields the protein CASSFDSYYGYTF. Full variable domain (rest looked up from reference TRBV7-2 and TRBJ1-2): GAGVSQSPSNKVTEKGKDVELRCDPISGHTALYWYRQSLGQGLEFLIYFQGNSAPDKSGLPSDRFSAERTGGSVSTLTIQRTQQEDSAVYLCASSFDSYYGYTFGSGTRLTVV.

This clone was seen only a few times. The chain employs TRBV11-2 and TRBJ1-1, with D possibly matching TRBD1 (6 bases). Per germline, CDR1 SGHAT and CDR2 FQNNGV. V lost 2 bases and J 5 bases, leaving 15 bases between the germline ends. This CDR3 spans 15 amino acids. The chain's CDR3 is CASSLRGGLGTEAFF. DNA of the CDR3: TGTGCCAGCAGCTTAAGGGGGGGGCTTGGGACTGAAGCTTTCTTT.

The rearrangement links TRBV7-2 to TRBJ1-2, with D possibly TRBD1 on 6 matching bases. CDR1 is SGHTA, CDR2 FQGNSA, per germline. V was shortened by 0 bases and J by 5 bases, with 10 bases between the two germline ends. The CDR3 length is 14 residues. The CDR3 DNA reads as TGTGCCAGCAGCTTAGCATCCAGGGGTTATGGCTACACCTTC. It encodes CASSLASRGYGYTF.

The gene calls are TRBV30 and TRBJ1-1; tentative D call: TRBD1 (6 bases). V was shortened by 4 bases and J by 4 bases, with 19 bases between the two germline ends. The CDR3 covers 15 residues. CDR1 is GTSNPN and CDR2 is SVGIG in the germline V gene (reference sequence). CDR3 sequence: CAWITRGRGSTEAFF. The CDR3 DNA is TGTGCCTGGATTACCAGGGGTCGCGGAAGCACTGAAGCTTTCTTT.

This sequence joins TRBV9 and TRBJ2-5, with D possibly being TRBD2 (5 bases). The better agreement between TRBJ2-7 and the DNA end casts doubt on the J call. Germline V lookup: CDR1 SGDLS, CDR2 YYNGEE. This CDR3 has 14 amino acids. CDR3 sequence: CASSVSSGFNEQYF. CDR3 in DNA: TGTGCCAGCAGCGTGTCTTCGGGGTTCAACGAGCAGTACTTC.

This clone has only one observation. The J gene is TRBJ2-5, the V gene TRBV2; 9 bases line up with TRBD1. The CDR3 sequence is 15 residues long. Germline lookup yields CDR1 SNHLY and CDR2 FYNNEI. The trim removed 6 bases at V and 4 bases at J, leaving 9 bases unmatched. CDR3 DNA: TGTGCCAGCAGAGGACAGGGGACAAGAGCAGAGACCCAGTACTTC. It encodes CASRGQGTRAETQYF. The variable domain in full, with the rest retrieved from reference TRBV2 and TRBJ2-5, is EPEVTQTPSHQVTQMGQEVILRCVPISNHLYFYWYRQILGQKVEFLVSFYNNEISEKSEIFDDQFSVERPDGSNFTLKIRSTKLEDSAMYFCASRGQGTRAETQYFGPGTRLLVL.

J is TRBJ1-2 and V is TRBV28, with TRBD1 matching over 7 bases. V lost 4 bases, J lost 1 base, and 6 bases stayed unmatched. Germline CDR1 and CDR2: MDHEN and SYDVKM. The CDR3 is made up of 15 amino acids. CDR3 in DNA: TGTGCCAGCAGTTCCAGAGCAGGGGGTAACTATGGCTACACCTTC. Translated: CASSSRAGGNYGYTF.

J is TRBJ1-5 and V is TRBV28; 9 bases align to TRBD1. The CDR3 spans 15 residues. CDR1 MDHEN and CDR2 SYDVKM come from the germline V gene. V lost 5 bases, J lost 4 bases, and 6 bases stayed unmatched. CDR3 in DNA: TGTGCCAGCAGTCCGTCGGGACAGGGAAATCAGCCCCAGCATTTT. As protein: CASSPSGQGNQPQHF.

This chain links TRBV19 with TRBJ1-2, with TRBD1 as a possible D gene (6 bases). Germline V lookup: CDR1 LNHDA, CDR2 SQIVND (reference sequence). V was trimmed by 4 bases and J by 6 bases, leaving 12 bases between them. This CDR3 is 13 amino acids long. The CDR3 region is CASSRGHYDGYTF. CDR3 nucleotide sequence: TGTGCCAGTAGTAGGGGACATTACGATGGCTACACCTTC.

Points on this clone: Other DNA sequences in this sample translate to the same CDR3. The chain couples TRBV29-1 to TRBJ1-2, with TRBD1 identical over 8 bases. The CDR3 extends over 12 amino acids. Germline CDR1 and CDR2: SQVTM and ANQGSEA. V lost 6 bases to trimming and J lost 2 bases; unmatched junction nucleotides: 2. The DNA for the CDR3 is TGCAGCGTCGGACAGGGCAACTATGGCTACACCTTC. It codes for CSVGQGNYGYTF.

V is TRBV19 and J is TRBJ1-2; D not certain. The ends were cut back, 3 bases at V and 0 bases at J, with 17 bases in the middle. Germline loops: CDR1 LNHDA, CDR2 SQIVND (reference sequence). This CDR3 spans 17 amino acids. CDR3 in amino acids: CASSIAWRATTNYGYTF. CDR3 coding DNA: TGTGCCAGTAGTATTGCATGGAGGGCAACAACTAACTATGGCTACACCTTC. The complete variable domain, with remaining parts taken from reference TRBV19 and TRBJ1-2, reads DGGITQSPKYLFRKEGQNVTLSCEQNLNHDAMYWYRQDPGQGLRLIYYSQIVNDFQKGDIAEGYSVSREKKESFPLTVTSAQKNPTAFYLCASSIAWRATTNYGYTFGSGTRLTVV.

This chain links TRBV5-1 with TRBJ2-1; 9 nucleotides match TRBD2. CDR3 length: 16 amino acids. CDR1 is SGHRS and CDR2 is YFSETQ in the germline V gene. Unmatched junction bases numbered 9, after V lost 3 bases and J lost 5 bases. The CDR3: CASSSYSRGGNNEQFF. The CDR3 DNA sequence: TGCGCCAGCAGCTCGTACTCGCGGGGGGGAAACAATGAGCAGTTCTTC. Looking up the rest from reference TRBV5-1 and TRBJ2-1 gives the full variable domain: KAGVTQTPRYLIKTRGQQVTLSCSPISGHRSVSWYQQTPGQGLQFLFEYFSETQRNKGNFPGRFSGRQFSNSRSEMNVSTLELGDSALYLCASSSYSRGGNNEQFFGPGTRLTVL.

This clone ranks as large (0.1 to 1%). CDR3 residues: CASSYGGLSSGNTIYF. CDR3 DNA sequence: TGTGCCAGCAGCTACGGAGGGTTGAGCTCTGGAAACACCATATATTTT. This sequence joins TRBV7-9 and TRBJ1-3; D gene uncertain. The CDR3 runs 16 residues. Trimming removed 4 bases at V and 0 bases at J, with 13 bases between. CDR1 and CDR2 (germline): SEHNR, FQNEAQ (reference sequence).

The chain is built from TRBV28 and TRBJ1-5, with no clear D. In germline, CDR1 is MDHEN, CDR2 SYDVKM. V was trimmed by 5 bases and J by 0 bases, leaving 11 bases between them. The CDR3 is made up of 15 amino acids. The DNA of the CDR3 is TGTGCCAGCAGTCCGCCCCACTCTAGCAATCAGCCCCAGCATTTT. Translating gives CASSPPHSSNQPQHF. Together with reference TRBV28 and TRBJ1-5, the CDR3 gives the full variable domain: DVKVTQSSRYLVKRTGEKVFLECVQDMDHENMFWYRQDPGLGLRLIYFSYDVKMKEKGDIPEGYSVSREKKERFSLILESASTNQTSMYLCASSPPHSSNQPQHFGDGTRLSIL.

The chain couples TRBV29-1 to TRBJ1-1, with TRBD1 matching 9 bases. CDR1 is SQVTM and CDR2 is ANQGSEA in the germline V gene. The CDR3 is made up of 12 amino acids. The V and J ends lost 7 bases and 4 bases, in that order; junction bases with no gene match: 4. The CDR3 DNA is TGCAGCGCCGGGGACAGGGCCACTGAAGCTTTCTTT. It translates to CSAGDRATEAFF.

A single count supports this clone. This chain uses TRBV6-1 with TRBJ1-1; D not certain. Germline CDR1 is MNHNS and CDR2 is SASEGT. The V end was cut by 7 bases, the J end by 3 bases, with 18 bases between. The CDR3 consists of 15 residues. CDR3 sequence (DNA): TGTGCCAGCACCTTACTGGGGAGTAAGGACACTGAAGCTTTCTTT. The encoded protein is CASTLLGSKDTEAFF.